This T cell receptor (beta chain) was retrieved from a study of cytomegalovirus exposure and HLA in healthy donors. This PCR relied on a set of 60 Vbeta primers and 13 Jbeta primers. The repertoire was sequenced with immunoSEQ multiplex PCR; TCRdb's copy has only in-frame clones and lacks some. This sample's table reports 80,000 to 100,000 clones. V dropped 3 bases and J dropped 4 bases, with 15 bases sitting between them. The V gene's germline CDR1 is MNHEY and CDR2 SVGAGI. This CDR3 contains 16 residues. This chain links TRBV6-5 with TRBJ2-2; tentatively, D is TRBD2 (6 bases). This receptor was obtained from a man in his forties or fifties in good health and CMV-seronegative. Sequenced sample: PBMCs. For the CDR3, the DNA is TGTGCCAGCAGTTATTGGGCGGGGAAGGGCACCGGGGAGCTGTTTTTT. It is translated as CASSYWAGKGTGELFF.